The rows below give T cell receptor beta chains drawn from one sample of a study of blood T cells in healthy people across ages. TCRdb ran MiXCR on the 5' RACE reads and lists one entry per CDR3 protein. Here the sample spans 1.5 million to 2 million distinct CDR3 sequences, roughly 30% being singletons. Sequenced sample: blood. Every receptor here comes from a woman in her 30s in good health. Both conserved end residues are part of each CDR3. A D gene is named only where the DNA matches it firmly. The size field is filled for only some rows; it gives once, few, many or a size class.

j_gene: TRBJ2-1; abundance: few; d_gene: NA; v_gene: TRBV29-1; CDR3aa: CSVLPLTENSYNEQFF; CDR3nt: TGCAGCGTCCTGCCGTTGACAGAGAATTCCTACAATGAGCAGTTCTTC
j_gene: TRBJ2-1; abundance: NA; d_gene: NA; v_gene: TRBV21-1; CDR3aa: CASRPRGDGEQFF; CDR3nt: TGTGCCAGCAGACCTCGAGGGGATGGTGAGCAGTTCTTC
j_gene: TRBJ2-1; abundance: NA; d_gene: TRBD1; v_gene: TRBV6-6; CDR3aa: CASSYSRTGNNEQFF; CDR3nt: TGTGCCAGCAGTTACTCGCGGACAGGCAACAATGAGCAGTTCTTC
j_gene: TRBJ1-1; abundance: NA; d_gene: NA; v_gene: TRBV6-1; CDR3aa: CASRPSGTEAFF; CDR3nt: TGTGCCAGCAGGCCCTCGGGGACTGAAGCTTTCTTT
j_gene: TRBJ2-7; abundance: few; d_gene: TRBD1; v_gene: TRBV20-1; CDR3aa: CSVHHQQGSSYEQYF; CDR3nt: TGCAGTGTCCACCATCAACAGGGGAGCTCCTACGAGCAGTACTTC
j_gene: TRBJ1-1; abundance: NA; d_gene: NA; v_gene: TRBV7-2; CDR3aa: CASSFGQANTEAFF; CDR3nt: TGTGCCAGCAGCTTTGGGCAGGCGAACACTGAAGCTTTCTTT
j_gene: TRBJ2-1; abundance: few; d_gene: NA; v_gene: TRBV7-2; CDR3aa: CASSLVTTGTYNEQFF; CDR3nt: TGTGCCAGCAGCTTAGTTACGACCGGGACGTACAATGAGCAGTTCTTC
j_gene: TRBJ1-5; abundance: NA; d_gene: TRBD1; v_gene: TRBV11-2; CDR3aa: CASSLSRTGPSGNQPQHF; CDR3nt: TGTGCCAGCAGCTTATCAAGGACAGGCCCGAGTGGGAATCAGCCCCAGCATTTT
j_gene: TRBJ2-1; abundance: few; d_gene: NA; v_gene: TRBV11-2; CDR3aa: CASSTTGDNEQFF; CDR3nt: TGTGCCAGCAGTACAACGGGAGACAATGAGCAGTTCTTC
j_gene: TRBJ2-7; abundance: few; d_gene: NA; v_gene: TRBV5-5; CDR3aa: CASSLWVTNEQYF; CDR3nt: TGTGCCAGCAGCTTGTGGGTAACCAATGAGCAGTACTTC